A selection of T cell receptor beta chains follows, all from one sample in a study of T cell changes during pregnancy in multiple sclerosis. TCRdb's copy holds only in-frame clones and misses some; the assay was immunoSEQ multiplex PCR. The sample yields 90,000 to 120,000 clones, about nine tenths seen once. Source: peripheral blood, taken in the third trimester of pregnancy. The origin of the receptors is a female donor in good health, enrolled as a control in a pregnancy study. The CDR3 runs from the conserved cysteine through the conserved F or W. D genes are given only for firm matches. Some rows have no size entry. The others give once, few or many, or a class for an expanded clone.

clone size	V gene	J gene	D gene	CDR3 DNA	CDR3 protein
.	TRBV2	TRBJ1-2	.	TGTGCCAGCAGTGAAGCGCTAACCTATGGCTACACCTTC	CASSEALTYGYTF
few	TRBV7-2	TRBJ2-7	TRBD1	TGTGCCAGCAGCTTGGGACAGTTTTACGAGCAGTACTTC	CASSLGQFYEQYF
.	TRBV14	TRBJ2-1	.	TGTGCCAGCAGCCTGGACAGTAGCTGGTACAATGAGCAGTTCTTC	CASSLDSSWYNEQFF
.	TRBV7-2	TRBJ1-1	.	TGTGCCAGCAGCTTATCGGCGCGGGGGGCGCCTGAAGCTTTCTTT	CASSLSARGAPEAFF
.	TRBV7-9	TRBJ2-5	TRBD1	TGTGCCAGCAGCCCCCGAACAGGGGGTCGGGAGACCCAGTACTTC	CASSPRTGGRETQYF
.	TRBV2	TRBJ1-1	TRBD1	TGTGCCAGCAGTGAAGACTATCCTTGGACAGGGATCAACTCGGAAGCTTTCTTT	CASSEDYPWTGINSEAFF
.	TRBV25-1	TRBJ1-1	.	TGTGCCAGCAGTGAGAGAGGGTTGGGCACTGAAGCTTTCTTT	CASSERGLGTEAFF
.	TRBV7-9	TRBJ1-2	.	TGTGCCAGCAGCCCGGGACACGCCATCCCCTACTATGGCTACACCTTC	CASSPGHAIPYYGYTF
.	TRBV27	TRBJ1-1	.	TGTGCCAGCGGGCCCGGGGGAGAAGCTTTCTTT	CASGPGGEAFF
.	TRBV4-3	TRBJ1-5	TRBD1	TGCGCCAGCAGCCAAGGCACAGGGGTTTTGCAGCCCCAGCATTTT	CASSQGTGVLQPQHF
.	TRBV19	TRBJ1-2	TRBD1	TGTGCCAGTAGTAGTCAAGTTGACAGGGGGTTCGCCACGTATGGCTACACCTTC	CASSSQVDRGFATYGYTF
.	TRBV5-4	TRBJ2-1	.	TGTGCCAGCAGCTTGCGGGGTGGCAATGAGCAGTTCTTC	CASSLRGGNEQFF
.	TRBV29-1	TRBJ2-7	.	TGCAGCGTGGCTAGAAGCCGTTTCGAGCAGTACTTC	CSVARSRFEQYF
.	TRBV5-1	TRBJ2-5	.	TGCGCCAGCAGTCGATTTGAGGGGGGGCGCGAGACCCAGTACTTC	CASSRFEGGRETQYF
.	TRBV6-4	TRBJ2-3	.	TGTGCCAGCAGTGAGGAGGAGATAGCTGGGGGGACGCAGTATTTT	CASSEEEIAGGTQYF
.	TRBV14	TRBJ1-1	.	TGTGCCAGCAGAGATAACAGGGAAGTCGCTGAAGCTTTCTTT	CASRDNREVAEAFF
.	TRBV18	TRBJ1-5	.	TGTGCCAGCTCACTCTCAGTCCCATACGGCAATCAGCCCCAGCATTTT	CASSLSVPYGNQPQHF
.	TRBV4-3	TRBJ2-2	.	TGCGCCAGCAGCCAAGACAGGGGAGCGGACACCGGGGAGCTGTTTTTT	CASSQDRGADTGELFF
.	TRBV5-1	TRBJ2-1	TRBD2	TGCGCCACCCAGATTAGCGGGGGGGCCCTATACAATGAGCAGTTCTTC	CATQISGGALYNEQFF
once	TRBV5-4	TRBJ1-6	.	TGTGCCAGCAGCTTGGCAGGGTATAATTCACCCCTCCACTTT	CASSLAGYNSPLHF
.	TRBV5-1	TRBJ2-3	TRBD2	TGCGCCAGCAGCTTGGCCACGGGGGGGAGCACAGATACGCAGTATTTT	CASSLATGGSTDTQYF
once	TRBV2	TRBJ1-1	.	TGTGCCAGCAGGACACAGGGCGATGGTAGAGAAGCTTTCTTT	CASRTQGDGREAFF
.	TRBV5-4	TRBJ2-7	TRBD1	TGTGCCAGCAGCCCCCGACAGGGTCCCGAGCAGTACTTC	CASSPRQGPEQYF
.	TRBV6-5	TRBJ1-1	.	TGTGCCAGCACCCGGGACACTGAAGCTTTCTTT	CASTRDTEAFF
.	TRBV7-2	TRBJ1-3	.	TGTGCCAGCAGCCCTCACTCGACAGCAACAGGAAACACCATATATTTT	CASSPHSTATGNTIYF
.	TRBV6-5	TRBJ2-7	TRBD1	TGTGCCAGCAGGAGGACAGGGGGCATCGGGTACGAGCAGTACTTC	CASRRTGGIGYEQYF
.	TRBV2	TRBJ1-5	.	TGTGCCAGCACCCTATTGAGCAATCAGCCCCAGCATTTT	CASTLLSNQPQHF
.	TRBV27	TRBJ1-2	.	TGTGCCAGCAGTTTGGCGGTAGGGGACTATGGCTACACCTTC	CASSLAVGDYGYTF
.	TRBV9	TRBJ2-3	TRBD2	TGTGCCAGCAGCGGGACTAGCGGGGGGGCCACCACAGATACGCAGTATTTT	CASSGTSGGATTDTQYF